This T cell receptor (beta chain) was identified in a study of T cell responses to AZD1222 COVID-19 vaccine. Study-level results: Nearly half of spike-specific TCRs reportedly go after variant regions that carry no mutations. The sample set comprised mostly white British donors with more females, and clonal diversity was possibly underestimated.

V was cut by 5 bases and J by 4 bases, with 11 bases left in between. The CDR3 consists of 12 residues. CDR1 and CDR2 (germline): SQVTM, ANQGSEA. On this clone itself: The target antigen is unknown.

Method: immunoSEQ multiplex PCR; TCRdb's copy keeps in-frame clones and lacks some. The table shows 70,000 to 95,000 clones, with 85% to 90% occurring only once. This sequence originates from an adult who received the AZD1222 COVID-19 vaccine. The sample consisted of peripheral blood, taken 28 days after the second AZD1222 dose. The chain recombines TRBV29-1 with TRBJ1-2; TRBD1 is a possible D gene (6 bases). CDR3 coding DNA: TGCAGCGTTAACAGGGAATCCTATGGCTACACCTTC. This sequence encodes CSVNRESYGYTF.